The next 32 T cell receptor beta chains were all read from a single sample in a study of T cells in Graves' hyperthyroidism and ophthalmopathy. RNA transcripts gave rise to amplified TCR beta CDR3 regions. During a first-round RT-PCR of the TCR CDR3, the HTBI primer set was used. TCRdb re-called the multiplex PCR reads through MiXCR, storing one row per CDR3 protein. The table has approximately 300,000 distinct CDR3 sequences, 15% to 20% seen once. Specimen: blood. The receptors here all came from a woman aged 60-70 years with Graves' ophthalmopathy.

This clonotype occurred many times. The chain employs TRBV6-5 and TRBJ2-7; D is unclear. The CDR3 contains 15 residues. Germline V gene sequence: CDR1 MNHEY, CDR2 SVGAGI. The germline V and J ends were trimmed by 0 bases and 0 bases, with 9 bases remaining between them. The CDR3 sequence: CASSYSAETSYEQYF. CDR3 sequence (DNA): TGTGCCAGCAGTTACTCGGCTGAAACCTCCTACGAGCAGTACTTC.

This clonotype was seen ten or more times. The chain is built from TRBV7-8 and TRBJ2-7; D is uncertain. CDR3 length equals 11 residues. Germline V gene data show CDR1 as SGHVS and CDR2 as FQNEAQ. Trimming took 0 bases from V and 6 from J, leaving 3 bases between them. This chain's CDR3 is CASSLALEQYF. CDR3 sequence (DNA): TGTGCCAGCAGCTTAGCACTCGAGCAGTACTTC. The variable domain in full, completed from reference TRBV7-8 and TRBJ2-7, reads GAGVSQSPRYKVAKRGQDVALRCDPISGHVSLFWYQQALGQGPEFLTYFQNEAQLDKSGLPSDRFFAERPEGSVSTLKIQRTQQEDSAVYLCASSLALEQYFGPGTRLTVT.

This clonotype was observed many times. The chain employs TRBV7-2 and TRBJ2-5; 10 nucleotides agree with TRBD1. Germline assignment: CDR1 SGHTA and CDR2 FQGNSA. J gave up 1 base and V 5 bases, and 7 bases lay outside the gene matches. The CDR3 length is 16 residues. CDR3 sequence reads: CASSRAGTGVQETQYF. The CDR3 DNA reads TGTGCCAGCAGCAGAGCCGGGACAGGGGTCCAAGAGACCCAGTACTTC.

The chain recombines TRBV6-2 or TRBV6-3 with TRBJ2-7, with TRBD1 matching 9 bases. Germline V gives CDR1 MNHEY, CDR2 SVGEGT. Trimming took 2 bases from V and 5 from J; bases not matched to a gene: 4. The CDR3 is 14 residues long. The CDR3 reads CASSYTGTGHEQYF. CDR3 bases: TGTGCCAGCAGTTACACCGGGACAGGGCACGAGCAGTACTTC.

Details on this clonotype: This clone may be a read error of a much larger clone one base away. The V and J genes are TRBV5-1 and TRBJ2-7; TRBD2 aligns across 12 bases. CDR3 length: 15 residues. Germline CDR1 and CDR2: SGHRS and YFSETQ. The CDR3 loop is CASAQLTSGSYERYF. CDR3 bases: TGCGCCAGCGCCCAATTGACTAGCGGGAGCTACGAGCGGTACTTC.

This clonotype was observed many times. CDR3 loop: CASSPPNGEGATDTQYF. CDR3 DNA: TGTGCCAGCTCACCACCTAACGGGGAGGGTGCCACAGATACGCAGTATTTT. V usage is TRBV18 and J usage is TRBJ2-3; TRBD2 aligns across 7 bases. Germline CDR1 and CDR2: KGHSH and LQKENI. Trimming took 0 bases from V and 2 from J; bases not matched to a gene: 8. CDR3 length: 17 residues.

This chain connects TRBV29-1 to TRBJ2-6; D is uncertain. V was pared by 6 bases and J by 0 bases, with 9 bases between. Germline CDR1 SQVTM, CDR2 ANQGSEA. This CDR3 has 14 amino acids. The CDR3 loop is CSVSWGSGANVLTF. CDR3 nucleotides: TGCAGCGTCTCGTGGGGCTCTGGGGCCAACGTCCTGACTTTC.

The table lists this clonotype with a few counts. V gene TRBV7-2 combines with J gene TRBJ1-1; D ambiguous. V lost 5 bases, J lost 1 base, and 11 bases lay in between. The CDR3 totals 14 residues. Germline loops: CDR1 SGHTA, CDR2 FQGNSA. The CDR3 protein is CASSQDMGNTEAFF. The CDR3, as DNA: TGTGCCAGCAGCCAAGATATGGGGAACACTGAAGCTTTCTTT.

There are many counts of this clonotype. The chain joins TRBV28 to TRBJ2-1; D gene ambiguous. Germline CDR1 reads MDHEN; CDR2 reads SYDVKM. The germline V and J ends were trimmed by 2 bases and 1 base, with 6 bases remaining between them. CDR3 length: 14 residues. In nucleotides, the CDR3 is TGTGCCAGCAGTTTACGTGTATCCTACAATGAGCAGTTCTTC. It translates to CASSLRVSYNEQFF. Full variable domain (rest looked up from reference TRBV28 and TRBJ2-1): DVKVTQSSRYLVKRTGEKVFLECVQDMDHENMFWYRQDPGLGLRLIYFSYDVKMKEKGDIPEGYSVSREKKERFSLILESASTNQTSMYLCASSLRVSYNEQFFGPGTRLTVL.

This chain links TRBV9 with TRBJ2-1, with D unresolved. Trimming removed 4 bases from V and 6 bases from J, with 23 bases in between. Germline V CDR1 and CDR2: SGDLS, YYNGEE. The CDR3 totals 17 residues. CDR3 bases: TGTGCCAGCAGCCCCACTACTACCCCCCTTGTCCCCAATGAGCAGTTCTTC. Translating it yields CASSPTTTPLVPNEQFF.

The rearrangement joins TRBV28 to TRBJ1-1, with a weak D call TRBD1 (5 bases). This CDR3 has 15 amino acids. Trimming removed 0 bases from V and 1 base from J, with 9 bases in between. Germline-derived CDR1 and CDR2 are MDHEN and SYDVKM. The CDR3 loop reads CASSLWRQGNTEAFF. DNA of the CDR3: TGTGCCAGCAGTTTATGGCGGCAGGGGAACACTGAAGCTTTCTTT.

The rearrangement links TRBV10-3 to TRBJ2-5; 8 nucleotides agree with TRBD1. Germline CDR1 ENHRY, CDR2 SYGVKD. Trimming at V came to 6 bases and at J to 3 bases, leaving 3 bases not matched to a gene. CDR3 length equals 13 residues. This CDR3 reads CAIRSGGEETQYF. CDR3 DNA: TGTGCCATCAGGTCAGGGGGCGAAGAGACCCAGTACTTC.

About this clonotype itself: This likely comes from a read error, as the CDR3 has no conserved phenylalanine or tryptophan at its end. V gene TRBV5-6 combines with J gene TRBJ1-1, with D maybe TRBD1 (6 bases). Per the germline V gene, CDR1 is SGHDT and CDR2 is YYEEEE. The CDR3 is 13 residues long. V lost 1 base to trimming and J lost 4 bases, with 8 bases between them. CDR3 nucleotides: TGTGCCAGCAGCTTGTTAGGGGGCACTGAAGCTTTCCTT. Translation: CASSLLGGTEAFL.

This clonotype was seen a few times. This chain links TRBV9 with TRBJ2-1; D possibly corresponds to TRBD2 (6 bases). Germline assignment: CDR1 SGDLS and CDR2 YYNGEE. This CDR3 has 14 residues. Trimming removed 0 bases from V and 5 bases from J, with 9 bases in between. The DNA for the CDR3 is TGTGCCAGCAGCGTAGGCCCTAGCGACAATGAGCAGTTCTTC. Translated: CASSVGPSDNEQFF.

The sample holds a few counts of this clonotype. The chain combines TRBV7-9 with TRBJ1-2, with D possibly matching TRBD1 (6 bases). The CDR3 covers 14 residues. V shed 5 bases and J shed 4 bases, with 14 bases lying between them. Germline values: CDR1 SEHNR, CDR2 FQNEAQ (reference sequence). In DNA form, the CDR3 reads TGTGCCAGCAGCCCTGACAGGTCCTCCTATGGCTACACCTTC. It encodes CASSPDRSSYGYTF.

This clonotype showed up just a few times. This chain links TRBV20-1 with TRBJ2-2; D perhaps matches TRBD2 (6 bases). Trimming pared 5 bases from V and 6 bases from J, leaving 13 bases between. Germline CDR1 reads DFQATT; CDR2 reads SNEGSKA (reference sequence). This CDR3 has 13 amino acids. DNA of the CDR3: TGCAGTGCTCCCGGGACTTTTGCCGGGGAGCTGTTTTTT. Translating gives CSAPGTFAGELFF.

V and J are TRBV28 and TRBJ2-3, with 9 positions matching TRBD2. The germline V gene encodes CDR1 MDHEN and CDR2 SYDVKM. CDR3 length: 15 amino acids. Trimming removed 5 bases from V and 7 bases from J; junction bases left unmatched: 10. As DNA, the CDR3 is TGTGCCAGCAGTCACGAGCGGGAGGCCAGGAATACGCAGTATTTT. It codes for CASSHEREARNTQYF.

V usage is TRBV19 and J usage is TRBJ1-1, with TRBD1 identical over 7 bases. V shed 3 bases, J shed 3 bases, and the junction held 7 bases outside the gene matches. The CDR3 has 15 residues. Germline loops: CDR1 LNHDA, CDR2 SQIVND (reference sequence). CDR3 residues: CASSIAPTGDTEAFF. CDR3 nucleotide sequence: TGTGCCAGTAGTATCGCGCCCACAGGGGACACTGAAGCTTTCTTT.

The chain recombines TRBV7-9 with TRBJ2-1; either TRBD1 or TRBD2 may fit D (5 bases each). Germline V gene sequence: CDR1 SEHNR, CDR2 FQNEAQ (reference sequence). The CDR3 is 16 amino acids. V was clipped by 1 base and J by 3 bases, with 13 bases between them. CDR3 sequence reads: CASSLGYRGGYNEQFF. The CDR3 DNA reads as TGTGCCAGCAGCTTAGGGTATCGGGGCGGCTACAATGAGCAGTTCTTC.

J is TRBJ1-4 and V is TRBV7-2, with 7 bases identical to TRBD1. This CDR3 comprises 15 residues. J gave up 7 bases and V 6 bases, and 11 bases lay outside the gene matches. CDR1 SGHTA and CDR2 FQGNSA come from the germline V gene. This chain's CDR3 is CASSTLQGHIEKLFF. The CDR3 DNA reads as TGTGCCAGCAGTACCCTACAGGGGCACATTGAAAAACTGTTTTTT.

The chain combines TRBV2 with TRBJ2-7; D unclear. Trimming cost V 3 bases and J 1 base, with 13 bases left between them. The CDR3 length is 15 residues. Per germline, CDR1 SNHLY and CDR2 FYNNEI. CDR3 DNA: TGTGCCAGCAGTGACTTGGGCAGTAGGTCCTACGAGCAGTACTTC. It codes for CASSDLGSRSYEQYF.

In DNA form, the CDR3 reads TGTGCCAGCAGCCAAGATTGGGGTCTCGGGGGGCAGGCTGAGCAGTACTTC. The encoded protein is CASSQDWGLGGQAEQYF. This rearrangement joins TRBV14 to TRBJ2-7; maybe TRBD2 (7 bases). The CDR3 covers 17 residues. Looked up from germline, CDR1 is SGHDN and CDR2 is FVKESK. V shed 0 bases and J shed 7 bases, with 22 bases lying between them. Together with reference TRBV14 and TRBJ2-7, the CDR3 gives the full variable domain: EAGVTQFPSHSVIEKGQTVTLRCDPISGHDNLYWYRRVMGKEIKFLLHFVKESKQDESGMPNNRFLAERTGGTYSTLKVQPAELEDSGVYFCASSQDWGLGGQAEQYFGPGTRLTVT.

This clonotype was observed at least ten times. The chain has TRBV5-1 and TRBJ2-2; 9 nucleotides match TRBD2. The CDR3 loop spans 16 amino acids. CDR1 is SGHRS and CDR2 is YFSETQ in the germline V gene. V was pared by 2 bases and J by 6 bases, with 8 bases of the junction left unmatched. The CDR3 sequence: CASSFSGRSGAGELFF. The CDR3 DNA sequence: TGCGCCAGCAGCTTCAGCGGGAGGTCCGGGGCCGGGGAGCTGTTTTTT.

As for this clonotype: The junction does not match germline at one end; this may be a read error. The rearrangement uses TRBV10-3 and TRBJ2-5, with TRBD1 matching over 8 bases. The CDR3 has 13 amino acids. Germline assignment: CDR1 ENHRY and CDR2 SYGVKD. In DNA, the CDR3 is TGTGCCGTCAGGGCAGGGGGCGGGGAGACCCAGTACTTC. It translates to CAVRAGGGETQYF.

This clonotype was counted a few times. A much larger clone sits a single nucleotide away, making a read error possible. This chain connects TRBV2 to TRBJ1-6; 9 bases are shared with TRBD1. The junction had 8 bases not matched to a gene; V was cut back by 5 bases and J by 9 bases. The CDR3 runs 15 residues. CDR1 and CDR2 (germline): SNHLY, FYNNEI. CDR3 nucleotide sequence: TGTGCCAGCAGTCCGACGGACAGGGGAGGTTCACCCCTCCACTTT. Its translation is CASSPTDRGGSPLHF.

This sequence joins TRBV20-1 and TRBJ1-3; D unclear. In germline, CDR1 is DFQATT, CDR2 SNEGSKA (reference sequence). The CDR3 extends over 11 amino acids. Trimming removed 5 bases from V and 7 bases from J, with 9 bases in between. CDR3 nucleotide sequence: TGCAGTGCTCAGACCGGGAACACCATATATTTT. Translation gives CSAQTGNTIYF.

To note about this clonotype: A read error is possible here, since a much larger clone lies one base away. The chain combines TRBV7-9 with TRBJ2-7; D perhaps matches TRBD2 (5 bases). Germline V gene lookup returns CDR1 SEHNR and CDR2 FQNEAQ (reference sequence). This CDR3 contains 14 residues. Between the trimmed V and J ends, which lost 1 base and 3 bases, there was a span of 10 bases. CDR3 DNA sequence: TGTGCCAGCAGCTTAGTCGACGGGAACTACGAGCAGTACTTC. This codes for CASSLVDGNYEQYF.

This clonotype was seen ten or more times. The chain employs TRBV12-3 or TRBV12-4 and TRBJ1-2, with TRBD1 matching over 11 bases. Trimming removed 5 bases from V and 4 bases from J; junction bases left unmatched: 9. The CDR3 extends over 16 amino acids. The CDR3 loop reads CASSPRGQGGTYGYTF. In DNA, the CDR3 is TGTGCCAGCAGTCCTAGGGGACAGGGGGGTACCTATGGCTACACCTTC.

The rearrangement joins TRBV12-3 or TRBV12-4 to TRBJ1-5; no clear D. This CDR3 has 14 residues. Trimming stripped 1 base from V and 6 bases from J, with 10 bases between. CDR3 region: CASSLGLGGQPQHF. In DNA form, the CDR3 reads TGTGCCAGCAGTTTAGGGCTGGGAGGTCAGCCCCAGCATTTT.

This clonotype was observed many times. The chain combines TRBV24-1 with TRBJ2-3, with 7 bases identical to TRBD1. Germline V gene sequence: CDR1 KGHDR, CDR2 SFDVKD. J gave up 3 bases and V 3 bases, and 8 bases lay outside the gene matches. The CDR3 contains 16 residues. The CDR3 coding sequence is TGTGCCACCAGTGATATAGGGGGCTTCAAAACAGATACGCAGTATTTT. It is translated as CATSDIGGFKTDTQYF.

J is TRBJ2-5 and V is TRBV9; tentative D call: TRBD1 (6 bases). Germline CDR1 and CDR2: SGDLS and YYNGEE. The CDR3 has 13 residues. The V end was cut by 8 bases, the J end by 1 base, with 12 bases between. The DNA for the CDR3 is TGTGCCAGTAGCTGGACAGCCCAAGAGACCCAGTACTTC. This translates into CASSWTAQETQYF.

This clonotype was observed a few times. The chain carries TRBV9 and TRBJ2-2; D not certain. CDR1 is SGDLS and CDR2 is YYNGEE in the germline V gene. The CDR3 contains 15 residues. V lost 4 bases and J lost 7, with 17 bases in between. CDR3 in amino acids: CASSPFLQVSGELFF. Written as DNA, the CDR3 is TGTGCCAGCAGCCCATTTCTCCAGGTTAGCGGGGAGCTGTTTTTT.